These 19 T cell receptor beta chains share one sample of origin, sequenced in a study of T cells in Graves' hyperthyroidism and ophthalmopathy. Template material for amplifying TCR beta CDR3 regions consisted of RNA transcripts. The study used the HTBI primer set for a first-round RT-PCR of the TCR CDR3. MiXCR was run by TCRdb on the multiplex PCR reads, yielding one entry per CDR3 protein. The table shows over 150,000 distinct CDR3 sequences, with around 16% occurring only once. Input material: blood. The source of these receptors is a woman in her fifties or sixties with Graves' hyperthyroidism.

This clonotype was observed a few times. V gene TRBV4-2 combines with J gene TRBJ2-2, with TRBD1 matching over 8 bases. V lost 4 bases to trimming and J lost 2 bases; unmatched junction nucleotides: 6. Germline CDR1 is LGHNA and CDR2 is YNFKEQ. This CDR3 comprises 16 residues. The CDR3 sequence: CASSRMGQANTGELFF. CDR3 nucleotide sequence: TGTGCCAGCAGCCGGATGGGACAGGCAAACACCGGGGAGCTGTTTTTT.

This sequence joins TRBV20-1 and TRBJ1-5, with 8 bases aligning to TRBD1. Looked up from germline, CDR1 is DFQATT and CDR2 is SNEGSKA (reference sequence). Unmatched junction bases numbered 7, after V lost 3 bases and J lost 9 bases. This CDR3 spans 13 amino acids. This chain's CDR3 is CSARGTGQSPQHF. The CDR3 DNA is TGCAGTGCTAGGGGGACAGGACAGTCGCCCCAGCATTTT.

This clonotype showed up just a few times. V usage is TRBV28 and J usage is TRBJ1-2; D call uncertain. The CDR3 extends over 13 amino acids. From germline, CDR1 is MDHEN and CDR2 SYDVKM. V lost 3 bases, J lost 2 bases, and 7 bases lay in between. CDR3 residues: CASSFTENYGYTF. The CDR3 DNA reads TGTGCCAGCAGTTTTACAGAGAACTATGGCTACACCTTC.

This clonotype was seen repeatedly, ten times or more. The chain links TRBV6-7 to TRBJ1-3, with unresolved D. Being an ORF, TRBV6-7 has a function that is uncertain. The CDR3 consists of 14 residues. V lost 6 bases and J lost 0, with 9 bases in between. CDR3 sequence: CASRRRGSGNTIYF. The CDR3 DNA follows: TGTGCCAGCAGACGCCGGGGCTCTGGAAACACCATATATTTT.

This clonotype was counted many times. Written as DNA, the CDR3 is TGTGCCAGCACTAAGGGGGCAGGATGGACTGAAGCTTTCTTT. Translated: CASTKGAGWTEAFF. The V call is TRBV2, the J call TRBJ1-1; TRBD1 agrees at 7 bases. This CDR3 has 14 residues. Germline V CDR1 and CDR2: SNHLY, FYNNEI. V was clipped by 7 bases and J by 5 bases; unmatched bases: 10.

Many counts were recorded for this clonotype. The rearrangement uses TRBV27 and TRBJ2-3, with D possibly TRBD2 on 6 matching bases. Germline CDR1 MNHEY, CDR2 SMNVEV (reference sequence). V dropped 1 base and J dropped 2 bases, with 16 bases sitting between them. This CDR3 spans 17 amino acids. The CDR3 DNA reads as TGTGCCAGCAGTTTATACGGGGGTTATGGGTACACAGATACGCAGTATTTT. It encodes CASSLYGGYGYTDTQYF.

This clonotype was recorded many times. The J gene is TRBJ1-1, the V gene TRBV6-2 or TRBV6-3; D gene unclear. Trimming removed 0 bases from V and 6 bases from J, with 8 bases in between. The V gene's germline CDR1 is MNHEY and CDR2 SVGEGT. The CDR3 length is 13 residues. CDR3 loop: CASSYSLVAEAFF. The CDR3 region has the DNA TGTGCCAGCAGTTACTCCTTAGTTGCTGAAGCTTTCTTT.

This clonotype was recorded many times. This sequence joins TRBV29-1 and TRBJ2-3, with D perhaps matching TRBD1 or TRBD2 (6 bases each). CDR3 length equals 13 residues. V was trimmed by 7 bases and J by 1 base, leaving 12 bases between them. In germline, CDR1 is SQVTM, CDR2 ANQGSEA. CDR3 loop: CSGRRGGTDTQYF. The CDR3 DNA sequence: TGCAGCGGACGAAGGGGGGGCACAGATACGCAGTATTTT.

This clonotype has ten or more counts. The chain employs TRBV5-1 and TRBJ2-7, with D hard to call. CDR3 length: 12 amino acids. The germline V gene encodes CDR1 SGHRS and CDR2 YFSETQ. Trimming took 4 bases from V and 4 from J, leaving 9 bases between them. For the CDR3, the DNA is TGCGCCAGCAGCCCCGACTCATACGAGCAGTACTTC. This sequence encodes CASSPDSYEQYF.

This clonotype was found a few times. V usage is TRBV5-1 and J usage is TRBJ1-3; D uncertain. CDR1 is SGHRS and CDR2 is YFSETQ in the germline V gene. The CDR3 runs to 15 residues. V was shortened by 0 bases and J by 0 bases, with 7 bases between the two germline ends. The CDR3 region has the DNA TGCGCCAGCAGCTTGGGAGGTGTCTCTGGAAACACCATATATTTT. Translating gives CASSLGGVSGNTIYF.

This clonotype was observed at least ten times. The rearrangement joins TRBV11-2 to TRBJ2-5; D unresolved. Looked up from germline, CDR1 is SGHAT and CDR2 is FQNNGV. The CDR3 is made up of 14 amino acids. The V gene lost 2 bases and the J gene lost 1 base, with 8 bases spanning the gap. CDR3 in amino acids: CASSLFNLQETQYF. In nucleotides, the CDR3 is TGTGCCAGCAGCTTATTCAACCTCCAAGAGACCCAGTACTTC. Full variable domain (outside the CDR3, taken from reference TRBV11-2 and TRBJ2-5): EAGVAQSPRYKIIEKRQSVAFWCNPISGHATLYWYQQILGQGPKLLIQFQNNGVVDDSQLPKDRFSAERLKGVDSTLKIQPAKLEDSAVYLCASSLFNLQETQYFGPGTRLLVL.

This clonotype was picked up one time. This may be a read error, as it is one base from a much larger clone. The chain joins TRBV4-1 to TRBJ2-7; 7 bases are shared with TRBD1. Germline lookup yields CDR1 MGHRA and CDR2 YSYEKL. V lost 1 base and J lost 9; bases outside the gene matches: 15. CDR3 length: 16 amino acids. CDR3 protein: CASSQGGTAAVSGQYF. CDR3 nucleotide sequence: TGCGCCAGCAGCCAAGGGGGGACAGCCGCGGTTAGTGGGCAGTACTTC.

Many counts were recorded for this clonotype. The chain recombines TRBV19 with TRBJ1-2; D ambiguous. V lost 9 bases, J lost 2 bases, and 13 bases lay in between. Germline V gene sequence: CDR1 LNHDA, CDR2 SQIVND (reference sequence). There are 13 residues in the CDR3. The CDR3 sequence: CASQGWQNYGYTF. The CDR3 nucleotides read TGTGCCAGCCAAGGTTGGCAAAACTATGGCTACACCTTC.

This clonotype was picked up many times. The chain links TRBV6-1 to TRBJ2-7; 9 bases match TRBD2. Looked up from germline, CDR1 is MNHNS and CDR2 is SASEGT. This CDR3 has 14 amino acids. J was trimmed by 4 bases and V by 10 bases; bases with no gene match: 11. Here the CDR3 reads CAIGGLAKDYEQYF. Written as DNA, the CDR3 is TGTGCCATCGGAGGACTAGCGAAAGATTACGAGCAGTACTTC.

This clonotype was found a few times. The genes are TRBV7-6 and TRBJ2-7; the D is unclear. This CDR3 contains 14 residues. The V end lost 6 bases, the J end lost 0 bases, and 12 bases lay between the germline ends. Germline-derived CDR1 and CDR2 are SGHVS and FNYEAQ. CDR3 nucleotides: TGTGCCAGCAGTCCCCCCGGGTTCTCCTACGAGCAGTACTTC. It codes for CASSPPGFSYEQYF.

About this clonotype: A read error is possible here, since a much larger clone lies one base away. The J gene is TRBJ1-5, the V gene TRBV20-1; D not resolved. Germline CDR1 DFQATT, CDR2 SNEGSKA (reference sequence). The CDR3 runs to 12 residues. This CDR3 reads CSAGEGDQPRHF. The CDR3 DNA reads TGCAGTGCAGGAGAGGGAGATCAGCCCCGGCATTTT.

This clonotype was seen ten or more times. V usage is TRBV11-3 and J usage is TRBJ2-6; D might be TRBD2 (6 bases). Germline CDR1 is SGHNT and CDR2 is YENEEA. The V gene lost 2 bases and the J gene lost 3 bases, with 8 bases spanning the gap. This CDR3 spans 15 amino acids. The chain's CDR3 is CASSLRLGGANVLTF. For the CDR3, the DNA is TGTGCCAGCAGCTTAAGACTAGGTGGGGCCAACGTCCTGACTTTC.

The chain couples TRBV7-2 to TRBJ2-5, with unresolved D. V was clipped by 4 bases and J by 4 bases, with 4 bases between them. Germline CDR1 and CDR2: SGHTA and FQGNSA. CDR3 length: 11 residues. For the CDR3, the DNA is TGTGCCAGCAGCTCCGCAGAGACCCAGTACTTC. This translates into CASSSAETQYF.

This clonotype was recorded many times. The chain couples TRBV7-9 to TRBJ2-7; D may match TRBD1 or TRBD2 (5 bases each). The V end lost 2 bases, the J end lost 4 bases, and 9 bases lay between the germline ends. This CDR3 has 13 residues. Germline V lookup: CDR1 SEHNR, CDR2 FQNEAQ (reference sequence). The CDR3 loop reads CASSLPGRYEQYF. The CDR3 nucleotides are TGTGCCAGCAGCTTACCAGGGAGATACGAGCAGTACTTC. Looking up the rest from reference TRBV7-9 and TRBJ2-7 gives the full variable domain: DTGVSQNPRHKITKRGQNVTFRCDPISEHNRLYWYRQTLGQGPEFLTYFQNEAQLEKSRLLSDRFSAERPKGSFSTLEIQRTEQGDSAMYLCASSLPGRYEQYFGPGTRLTVT.